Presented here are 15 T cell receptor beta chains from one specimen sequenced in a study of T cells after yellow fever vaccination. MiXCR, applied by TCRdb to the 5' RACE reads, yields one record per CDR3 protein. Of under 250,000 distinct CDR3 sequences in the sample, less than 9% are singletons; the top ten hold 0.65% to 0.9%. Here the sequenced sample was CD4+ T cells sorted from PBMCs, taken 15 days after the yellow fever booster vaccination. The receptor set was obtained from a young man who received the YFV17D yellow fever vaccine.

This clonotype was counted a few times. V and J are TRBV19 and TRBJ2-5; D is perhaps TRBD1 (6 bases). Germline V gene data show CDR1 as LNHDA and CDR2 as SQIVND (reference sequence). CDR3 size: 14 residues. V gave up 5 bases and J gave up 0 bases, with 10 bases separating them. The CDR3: CASSRRDNQETQYF. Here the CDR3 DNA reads TGTGCCAGTAGTCGACGGGACAACCAAGAGACCCAGTACTTC.

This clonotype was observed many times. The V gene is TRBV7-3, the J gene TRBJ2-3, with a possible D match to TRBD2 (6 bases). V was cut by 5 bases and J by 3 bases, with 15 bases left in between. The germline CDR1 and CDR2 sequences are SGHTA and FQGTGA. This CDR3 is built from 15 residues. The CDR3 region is CASSPAGGKTDTQYF. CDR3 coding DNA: TGTGCCAGCAGCCCTGCCGGGGGAAAAACAGATACGCAGTATTTT.

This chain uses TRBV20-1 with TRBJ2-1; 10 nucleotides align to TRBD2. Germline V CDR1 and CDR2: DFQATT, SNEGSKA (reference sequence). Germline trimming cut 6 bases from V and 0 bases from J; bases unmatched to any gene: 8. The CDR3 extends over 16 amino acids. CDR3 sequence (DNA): TGCAGTGCAAAGAGCGCTAGCGGGAGCTCCTACAATGAGCAGTTCTTC. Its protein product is CSAKSASGSSYNEQFF.

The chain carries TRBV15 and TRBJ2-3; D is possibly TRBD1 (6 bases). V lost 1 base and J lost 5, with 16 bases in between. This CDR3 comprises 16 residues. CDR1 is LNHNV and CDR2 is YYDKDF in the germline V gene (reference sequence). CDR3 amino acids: CATSRARTETQDTQYF. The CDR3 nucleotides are TGTGCCACCAGCAGAGCTCGGACAGAAACCCAAGATACGCAGTATTTT.

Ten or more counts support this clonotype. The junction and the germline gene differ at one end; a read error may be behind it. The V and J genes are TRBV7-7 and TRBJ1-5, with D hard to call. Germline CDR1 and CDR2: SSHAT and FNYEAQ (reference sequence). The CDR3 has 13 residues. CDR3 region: CASSSTFGQPQHF. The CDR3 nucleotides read TGTGCTAGCAGTTCCACGTTTGGGCAGCCCCAGCATTTT.

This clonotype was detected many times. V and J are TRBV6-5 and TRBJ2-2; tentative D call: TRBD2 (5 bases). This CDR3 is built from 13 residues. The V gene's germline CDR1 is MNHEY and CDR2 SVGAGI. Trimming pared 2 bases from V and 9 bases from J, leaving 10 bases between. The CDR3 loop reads CASSYVRGRELFF. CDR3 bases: TGTGCCAGCAGTTACGTCCGGGGTCGGGAGCTGTTTTTT.

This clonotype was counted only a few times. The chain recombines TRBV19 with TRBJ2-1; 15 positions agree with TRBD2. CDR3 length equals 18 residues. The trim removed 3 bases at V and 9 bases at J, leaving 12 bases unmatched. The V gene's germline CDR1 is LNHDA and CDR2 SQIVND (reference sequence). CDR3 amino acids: CASSMGRPGLAGGREQFF. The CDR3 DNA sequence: TGTGCCAGTAGTATGGGACGTCCGGGACTAGCGGGAGGCCGTGAGCAGTTCTTC.

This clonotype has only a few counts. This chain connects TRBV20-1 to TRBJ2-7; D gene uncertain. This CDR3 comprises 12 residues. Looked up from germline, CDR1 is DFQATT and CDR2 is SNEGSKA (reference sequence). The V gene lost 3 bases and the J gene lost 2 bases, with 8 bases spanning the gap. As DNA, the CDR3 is TGCAGTGCTAGGGACCTTACCTACGAGCAGTACTTC. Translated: CSARDLTYEQYF.

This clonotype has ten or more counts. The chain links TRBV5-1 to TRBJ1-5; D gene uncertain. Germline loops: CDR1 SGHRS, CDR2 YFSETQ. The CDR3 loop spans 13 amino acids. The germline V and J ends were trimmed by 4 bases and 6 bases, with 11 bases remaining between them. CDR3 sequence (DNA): TGCGCCAGCAGCCCTAGTGCGGGTCAGCCCCAGCATTTT. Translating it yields CASSPSAGQPQHF.

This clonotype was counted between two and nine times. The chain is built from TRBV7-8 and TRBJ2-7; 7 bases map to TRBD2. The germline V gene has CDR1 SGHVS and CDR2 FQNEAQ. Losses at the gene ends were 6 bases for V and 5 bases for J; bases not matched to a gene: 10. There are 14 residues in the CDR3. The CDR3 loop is CASSPGTTLDEQYF. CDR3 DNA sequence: TGTGCCAGCAGTCCCGGGACTACTCTTGACGAGCAGTACTTC.

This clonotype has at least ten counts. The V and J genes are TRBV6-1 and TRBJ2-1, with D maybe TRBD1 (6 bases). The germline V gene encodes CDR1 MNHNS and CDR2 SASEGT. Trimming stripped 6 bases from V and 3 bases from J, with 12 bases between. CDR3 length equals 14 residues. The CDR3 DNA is TGTGCCAGCAGCCCTCTAGGGGGCTACAATGAGCAGTTCTTC. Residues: CASSPLGGYNEQFF.

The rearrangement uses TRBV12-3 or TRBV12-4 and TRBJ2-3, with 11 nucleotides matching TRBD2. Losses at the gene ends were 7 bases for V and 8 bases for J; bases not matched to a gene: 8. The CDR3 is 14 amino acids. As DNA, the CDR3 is TGTGCCAGCACCACCGGGACTAGCGGCACTACGCAGTATTTT. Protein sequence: CASTTGTSGTTQYF.

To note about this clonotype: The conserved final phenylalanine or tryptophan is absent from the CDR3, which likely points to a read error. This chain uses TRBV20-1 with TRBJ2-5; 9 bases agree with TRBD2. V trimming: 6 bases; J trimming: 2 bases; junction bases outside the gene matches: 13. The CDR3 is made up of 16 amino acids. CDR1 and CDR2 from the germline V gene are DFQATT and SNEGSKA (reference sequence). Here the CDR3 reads CSAVGHLAGHQETQYS. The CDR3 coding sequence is TGCAGTGCCGTGGGGCACCTAGCGGGACATCAAGAGACCCAGTACTCC.

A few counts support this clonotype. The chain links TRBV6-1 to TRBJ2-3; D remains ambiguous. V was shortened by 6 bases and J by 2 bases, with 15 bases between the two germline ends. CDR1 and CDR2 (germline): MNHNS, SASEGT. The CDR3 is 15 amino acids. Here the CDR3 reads CASRPQRVLTDTQYF. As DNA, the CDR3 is TGTGCCAGCAGGCCACAACGGGTACTCACAGATACGCAGTATTTT.

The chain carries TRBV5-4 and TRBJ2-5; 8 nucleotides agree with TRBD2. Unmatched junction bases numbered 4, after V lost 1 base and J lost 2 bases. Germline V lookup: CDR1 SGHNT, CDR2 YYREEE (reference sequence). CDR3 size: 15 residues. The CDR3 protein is CASSLPTSGQETQYF. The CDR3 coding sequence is TGTGCCAGCAGCTTGCCAACTAGCGGACAAGAGACCCAGTACTTC.